The sequence of this T cell receptor beta chain was determined in a study of radiotherapy plus CTLA-4 blockade in lung cancer. The wider study: Among enrolled patients, approximately 18% responded and 30% to 40% achieved disease control.

Findings and limits, study-wide: Peripheral blood showed expansion of tumor-derived TCR clones after radiotherapy and ipilimumab. Early clonal dynamics of blood T cells, together with interferon-beta, were reported as the best response predictor.

The V gene lost 6 bases and the J gene lost 0 bases, with 14 bases spanning the gap. The CDR3 runs to 15 residues. Germline-derived CDR1 and CDR2 are ENHRY and SYGVKD. This clone was seen only a few times. Its antigen is unknown. TCRdb's table, derived via immunoSEQ multiplex PCR, lists solely in-frame clones and lacks some. In the table there are about 110,000 clones, 81% of which are singletons. The source of this sequence is a human donor with non-small cell lung cancer that progressed on radiotherapy plus ipilimumab. Some clones in this sample may be carry-over from other donors' samples. The V call is TRBV10-3, the J call TRBJ1-1; D is undetermined. This specimen was peripheral blood, taken from a patient treated with radiotherapy plus ipilimumab. This CDR3 is CAIRSEIHMNTEAFF. The CDR3 bases are TGTGCCATCAGATCGGAGATTCATATGAACACTGAAGCTTTCTTT.